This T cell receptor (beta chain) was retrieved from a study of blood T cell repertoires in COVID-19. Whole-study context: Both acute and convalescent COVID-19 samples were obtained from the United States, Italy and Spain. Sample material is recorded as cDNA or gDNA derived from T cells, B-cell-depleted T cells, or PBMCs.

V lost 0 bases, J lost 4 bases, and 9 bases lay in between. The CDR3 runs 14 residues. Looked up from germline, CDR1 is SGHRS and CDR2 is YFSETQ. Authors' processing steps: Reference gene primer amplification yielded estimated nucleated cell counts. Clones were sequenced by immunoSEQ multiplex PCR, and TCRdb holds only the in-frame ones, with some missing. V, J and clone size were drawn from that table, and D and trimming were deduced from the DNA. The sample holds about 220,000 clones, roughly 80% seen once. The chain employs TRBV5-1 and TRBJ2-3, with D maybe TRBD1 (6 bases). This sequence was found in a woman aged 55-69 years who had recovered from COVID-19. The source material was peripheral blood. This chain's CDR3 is CASSLDPGADTQYF. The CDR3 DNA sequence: TGCGCCAGCAGCTTGGACCCAGGGGCAGATACGCAGTATTTT.